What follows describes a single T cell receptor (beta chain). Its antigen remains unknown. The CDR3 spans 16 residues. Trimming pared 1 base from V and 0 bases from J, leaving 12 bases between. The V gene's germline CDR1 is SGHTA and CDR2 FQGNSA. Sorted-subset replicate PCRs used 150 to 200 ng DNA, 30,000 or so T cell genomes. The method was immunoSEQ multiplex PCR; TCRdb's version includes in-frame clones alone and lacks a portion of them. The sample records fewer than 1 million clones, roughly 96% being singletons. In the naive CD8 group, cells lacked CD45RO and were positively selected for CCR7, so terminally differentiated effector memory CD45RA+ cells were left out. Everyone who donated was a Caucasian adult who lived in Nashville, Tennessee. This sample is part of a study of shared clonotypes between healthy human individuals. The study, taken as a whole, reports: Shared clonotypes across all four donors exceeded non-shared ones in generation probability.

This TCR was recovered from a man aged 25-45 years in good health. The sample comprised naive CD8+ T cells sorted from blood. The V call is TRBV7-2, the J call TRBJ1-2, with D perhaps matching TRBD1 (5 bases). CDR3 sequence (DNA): TGTGCCAGCAGCTTAGGAGGGGTAGGAGCTAACTATGGCTACACCTTC. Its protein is CASSLGGVGANYGYTF.